Following are 10 T cell receptor beta chains from one sample sequenced in a study of T cell responses to AZD1222 COVID-19 vaccine. Libraries were prepared by immunoSEQ multiplex PCR; TCRdb keeps only in-frame clonotypes and omits some of them. The sample consists of about 130,000 clones, approximately 88% of them appearing once. Material: peripheral blood, obtained 28 days after the second AZD1222 dose. The source is an adult who received the AZD1222 COVID-19 vaccine.

V usage is TRBV19 and J usage is TRBJ2-7, with 7 bases fitting TRBD1. The CDR3 has 15 amino acids. Germline values: CDR1 LNHDA, CDR2 SQIVND (reference sequence). V lost 1 base, J lost 0 bases, and 3 bases stayed unmatched. The CDR3 sequence: CASSIGGDSSYEQYF. CDR3 DNA: TGTGCCAGTAGTATAGGAGGGGACAGCTCCTACGAGCAGTACTTC.

The CDR3 region is CSASSGLAGPSTGELFF. The CDR3 nucleotides read TGCAGTGCTAGTTCGGGACTAGCGGGGCCGAGCACCGGGGAGCTGTTTTTT. The genes are TRBV20-1 and TRBJ2-2, with 13 bases lining up with TRBD2. The CDR3 has 17 residues. CDR1 DFQATT and CDR2 SNEGSKA come from the germline V gene (reference sequence). J gave up 4 bases and V 3 bases, and 8 bases lay outside the gene matches.

J is TRBJ1-4 and V is TRBV5-4; D gene uncertain. CDR3 length: 15 amino acids. The V and J ends lost 0 bases and 4 bases respectively, with 10 bases between them. Germline V gives CDR1 SGHNT, CDR2 YYREEE (reference sequence). CDR3 DNA sequence: TGTGCCAGCAGCTTGGACCTAAAGGATAATGAAAAACTGTTTTTT. Translated, it gives CASSLDLKDNEKLFF. The whole variable domain, remainder taken from reference TRBV5-4 and TRBJ1-4, is ETGVTQSPTHLIKTRGQQVTLRCSSQSGHNTVSWYQQALGQGPQFIFQYYREEENGRGNFPPRFSGLQFPNYSSELNVNALELDDSALYLCASSLDLKDNEKLFFGSGTQLSVL.

This chain connects TRBV20-1 to TRBJ2-3; D remains unclear. Looked up from germline, CDR1 is DFQATT and CDR2 is SNEGSKA (reference sequence). The CDR3 covers 11 residues. V lost 7 bases and J lost 3, with 8 bases in between. CDR3 bases: TGCAGTGGTCACGGTACAGATACGCAGTATTTT. It is translated as CSGHGTDTQYF.

V and J are TRBV6-2 or TRBV6-3 and TRBJ1-1; possible D gene TRBD1, 5 bases. Trimming removed 4 bases from V and 1 base from J, with 10 bases in between. CDR1 and CDR2 from the germline V gene are MNHEY and SVGEGT. The CDR3 totals 14 residues. The CDR3: CASSSLDKNTEAFF. The CDR3 DNA is TGTGCCAGCAGTTCCCTGGACAAGAACACTGAAGCTTTCTTT.

V and J are TRBV4-2 and TRBJ1-5; TRBD1 aligns across 8 bases. The germline V gene has CDR1 LGHNA and CDR2 YNFKEQ. Unmatched junction bases numbered 7, after V lost 1 base and J lost 2 bases. This CDR3 region has 17 residues. For the CDR3, the DNA is TGTGCCAGCAGCCAAGGCCAGGGGGCGCGGGGCAATCAGCCCCAGCATTTT. Its protein product is CASSQGQGARGNQPQHF.

The chain couples TRBV13 to TRBJ1-2; D is undetermined. The CDR3 spans 12 residues. V dropped 1 base and J dropped 5 bases, with 5 bases sitting between them. The germline gives CDR1 PRHDT, CDR2 FYEKMQ (reference sequence). CDR3 nucleotide sequence: TGTGCCAGCAGCTTAGATGAGTATGGCTACACCTTC. Translated: CASSLDEYGYTF.

The rearrangement joins TRBV10-3 to TRBJ2-7; 10 bases are shared with TRBD1. Trimming took 5 bases from V and 2 from J; bases not matched to a gene: 12. The CDR3 runs 17 residues. CDR1 and CDR2 (germline): ENHRY, SYGVKD. The CDR3 coding sequence is TGTGCCATCAGTCCTTCGGGTGGGACAGGGGATCCCTACGAGCAGTACTTC. It encodes CAISPSGGTGDPYEQYF.

The rearrangement joins TRBV18 to TRBJ1-2, with D uncertain. Per the germline V gene, CDR1 is KGHSH and CDR2 is LQKENI. V dropped 2 bases and J dropped 3 bases, with 10 bases sitting between them. This CDR3 is 14 amino acids long. CDR3 DNA sequence: TGTGCCAGCTCACCAATGGACTCTCACTATGGCTACACCTTC. Its translation is CASSPMDSHYGYTF.

This clone was seen only once. The chain uses TRBV5-1 and TRBJ2-1, with 13 positions matching TRBD2. V shed 4 bases, J shed 0 bases, and the junction held 4 bases outside the gene matches. Germline loops: CDR1 SGHRS, CDR2 YFSETQ. This CDR3 is 17 amino acids long. The CDR3 DNA reads as TGCGCCAGCAGCCTAGGGACTAGCGGGAACTCCTACAATGAGCAGTTCTTC. Protein: CASSLGTSGNSYNEQFF.